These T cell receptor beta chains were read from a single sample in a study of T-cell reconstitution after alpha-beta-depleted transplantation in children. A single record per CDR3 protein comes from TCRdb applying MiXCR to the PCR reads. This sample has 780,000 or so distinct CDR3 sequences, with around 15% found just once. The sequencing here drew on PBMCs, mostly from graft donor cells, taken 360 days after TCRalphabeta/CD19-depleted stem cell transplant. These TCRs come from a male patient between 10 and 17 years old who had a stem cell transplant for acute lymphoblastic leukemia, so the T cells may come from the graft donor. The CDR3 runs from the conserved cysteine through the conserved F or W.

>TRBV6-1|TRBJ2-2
CASSPRPGGTGELFF
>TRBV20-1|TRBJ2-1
CSARVLKEQFF
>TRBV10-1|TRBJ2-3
CASSLSGRRSDTQYF
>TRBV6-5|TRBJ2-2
CASSYDPTGELFF
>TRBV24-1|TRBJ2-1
CATSVGSSNEQFF
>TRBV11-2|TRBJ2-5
CASNPSPMGTQYF
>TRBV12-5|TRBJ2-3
CASGYPTSGSTDTQYF
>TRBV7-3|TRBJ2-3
CASNRGEADTQYF
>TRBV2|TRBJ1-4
CASSVEAGPNGKLFF
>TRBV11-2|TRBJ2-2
CASSLGYRGSTGELFF